This T cell receptor beta chain was recovered during a study of OX40 agonist ivuxolimab in advanced cancers. With respect to the entire study: Ivuxolimab was an agonistic, fully human IgG2 monoclonal antibody directed against OX40 (CD134), a costimulatory receptor. The paper reports the monotherapy dose-escalation portion (N of about 56 patients) of the phase I ivuxolimab trial. Prior anti-PD-1, anti-PD-L1 or anti-CTLA-4 therapy was permitted, and checkpoint inhibitors had been received by about two fifths of dose-escalation patients. Of the approximately 53 patients in dose escalation, 19 had hepatocellular carcinoma, about 15 had melanoma, 9 had renal cell carcinoma and 9 had head and neck cancer. In the dose-escalation cohort, more than 80% of patients were male, and the mean age was around 65 years with a range of 23 to 79. Intravenous ivuxolimab was administered to patients every 2 weeks at six dose levels: 0.01, 0.1, 0.3, 1.5, 3 and 10 mg/kg. Partial responses occurred in three dose-escalation patients: two with cutaneous melanoma and one with hepatocellular carcinoma. Peripheral TCRbeta sequencing was intended to test whether TCR sequence diversity was altered and clonal T-cell expansion was caused by ivuxolimab.

What the study reported, not specific to this receptor: At doses of 0.1 to 3.0 mg/kg, clonal expansion of both CD4+ and CD8+ T cells in blood was seen between baseline and week 6. After ivuxolimab, expanded clones were on average more numerous among CD8+ T cells than among CD4+ T cells. Partial responders in the 0.1-3.0 mg/kg groups had among the lowest normalized peripheral clonal expansion, especially among CD8+ T cells. Low levels of normalized T-cell clonal expansion were also seen in some patients who did not respond. The antigen specificity of the peripheral T cells that underwent clonal expansion was not determined.

Patients with a history of autoimmune disease or receiving systemic immunosuppression were excluded from the trial. In every dose cohort, peripheral blood was drawn for TCR sequencing at baseline, cycle 4 day 1, and cycle 7 day 1. The samples were taken from a phase I, first-in-human, multicenter, open-label dose-escalation trial of ivuxolimab. Adults with locally advanced or metastatic melanoma, renal cell, hepatocellular, or head and neck squamous cell carcinoma were enrolled in the trial. Before TCR sequencing, CD4+ T cells and CD8+ T cells from peripheral blood were sorted into separate populations. Genomic DNA was isolated from the sorted cells so that the TCRbeta CDR3 region could be sequenced. The immunoSEQ Assay was used for sequencing of TCRbeta CDR3 regions. Here the immuneACCESS table is served through TCRdb, limited to in-frame sequences with V and J called. Missing clones are a known gap in these copies; in checked studies unresolved V genes cover under half, and the rest lacks a known reason. This sample lists tens of thousands of clones; roughly 79% were detected once. 5% to 7.5% of the sample rests with the top ten.

In its sample, this clone was seen many times. Its antigen specificity is not known. Within one base of it there is no much larger clone, and no base qualities were kept. The sequence was obtained from an adult with an advanced solid tumor such as melanoma, head and neck, liver or kidney cancer. This material consisted of CD4+ or CD8+ T cells sorted from blood, taken in a trial of the OX40 agonist ivuxolimab.

The DNA is as follows: TGTGCCAGCAGCGAGACAGGGGTTTATGGCTACACCTTC. The encoded protein is CASSETGVYGYTF. This chain joins TRBV9 to TRBJ1-2, with 8 junctional bases fitting TRBD1. The CDR3 holds 13 amino acids from the cysteine to the phenylalanine. Solely the CDR3 DNA is kept, with 39 bases framed from the first base. CDR1 SGDLS and CDR2 YYNGEE are derived from the germline V gene. V is cut back by 3 bases and J by 5 bases, with 3 bases in the junction unmatched.